This T cell receptor (beta chain) was sequenced during a study of T cell responses to AZD1222 COVID-19 vaccine. Study observations and caveats: Spike-specific TCR breadth and depth both grew after two AZD1222 doses.

CDR1 and CDR2 (germline): LNHDA, SQIVND (reference sequence). The CDR3 extends over 17 amino acids. V was shortened by 5 bases and J by 4 bases, with 21 bases between the two germline ends. Method: immunoSEQ multiplex PCR; TCRdb's copy keeps in-frame clones and lacks some. The sample includes roughly 170,000 clones, around nine tenths seen only once; the top ten take approximately 0.5%. In the case of this clone: Antigen: not known.

The clonotype was recovered from an adult in good health. The chain combines TRBV19 with TRBJ1-5; TRBD1 is a possible D gene (6 bases). This material consisted of peripheral blood, taken on day 0 of AZD1222 vaccination. CDR3 coding DNA: TGTGCCAGTAGTCCCTTGGCCGGGACAAAAGATAATCAGCCCCAGCATTTT. It encodes CASSPLAGTKDNQPQHF.